The present entry profiles one T cell receptor beta chain with its context. J was trimmed by 3 bases and V by 0 bases; bases with no gene match: 16. CDR3 length: 20 residues. From germline, CDR1 is SGHAT and CDR2 FQNNGV. Study processing details: Estimation of nucleated cell counts was performed using reference gene primer amplification. TCRdb's copy holds only in-frame clones and misses some; the assay was immunoSEQ multiplex PCR. That table is the source of V, J and clone size, and D and trimming were worked out from the DNA. The table has some 55,000 clones, 77% seen once. This entry belongs to a study of blood T cell repertoires in COVID-19. Study background: Sites in the United States, Italy and Spain provided acute and convalescent COVID-19 samples. PBMCs, B-cell-depleted T cells, or T cells were the source of the cDNA or gDNA that made up the material.

The V gene is TRBV11-2, the J gene TRBJ1-1; 10 positions agree with TRBD1. The origin of this receptor is a man aged 65-85 years with active or convalescent COVID-19. Sequencing input: peripheral blood. Here the CDR3 DNA reads TGTGCCAGCAGCTTAGATTTCGGCGTGGTTGGACAGGGGGATCACACTGAAGCTTTCTTT. It specifies CASSLDFGVVGQGDHTEAFF.